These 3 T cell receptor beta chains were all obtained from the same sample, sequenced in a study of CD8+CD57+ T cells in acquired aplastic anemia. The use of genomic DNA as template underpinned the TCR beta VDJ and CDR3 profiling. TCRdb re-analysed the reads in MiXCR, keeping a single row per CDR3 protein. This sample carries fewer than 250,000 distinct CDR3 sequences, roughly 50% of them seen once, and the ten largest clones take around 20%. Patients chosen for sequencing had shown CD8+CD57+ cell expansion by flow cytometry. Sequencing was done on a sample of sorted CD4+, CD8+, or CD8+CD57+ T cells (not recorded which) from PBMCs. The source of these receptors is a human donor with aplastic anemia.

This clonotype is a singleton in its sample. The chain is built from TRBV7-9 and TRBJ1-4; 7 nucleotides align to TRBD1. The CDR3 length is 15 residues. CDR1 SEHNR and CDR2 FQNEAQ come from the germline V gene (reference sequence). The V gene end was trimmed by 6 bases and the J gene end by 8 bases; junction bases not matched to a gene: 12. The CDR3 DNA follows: TGTGCCAGCAGTCCACTAGACAGGGAAGAAGAAAAACTGTTTTTT. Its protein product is CASSPLDREEEKLFF. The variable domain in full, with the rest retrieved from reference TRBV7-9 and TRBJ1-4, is DTGVSQNPRHKITKRGQNVTFRCDPISEHNRLYWYRQTLGQGPEFLTYFQNEAQLEKSRLLSDRFSAERPKGSFSTLEIQRTEQGDSAMYLCASSPLDREEEKLFFGSGTQLSVL.

CDR3 bases: TGTGCCAGCAGTGACCACAGGGTAACCCAGCATTTT. This gives the protein CASSDHRVTQHF. The chain uses TRBV7-2 and TRBJ1-5; D is possibly TRBD1 (6 bases). CDR3 length: 12 amino acids. V lost 6 bases and J 11 bases, leaving 14 bases between the germline ends. Germline loops: CDR1 SGHTA, CDR2 FQGNSA.

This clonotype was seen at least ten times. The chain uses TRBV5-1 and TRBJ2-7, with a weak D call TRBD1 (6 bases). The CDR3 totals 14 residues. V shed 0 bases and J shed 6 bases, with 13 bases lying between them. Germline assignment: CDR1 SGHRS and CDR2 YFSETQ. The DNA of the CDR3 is TGCGCCAGCAGCTTGGGGGGACAACGGCTCGAGCAGTACTTC. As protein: CASSLGGQRLEQYF.